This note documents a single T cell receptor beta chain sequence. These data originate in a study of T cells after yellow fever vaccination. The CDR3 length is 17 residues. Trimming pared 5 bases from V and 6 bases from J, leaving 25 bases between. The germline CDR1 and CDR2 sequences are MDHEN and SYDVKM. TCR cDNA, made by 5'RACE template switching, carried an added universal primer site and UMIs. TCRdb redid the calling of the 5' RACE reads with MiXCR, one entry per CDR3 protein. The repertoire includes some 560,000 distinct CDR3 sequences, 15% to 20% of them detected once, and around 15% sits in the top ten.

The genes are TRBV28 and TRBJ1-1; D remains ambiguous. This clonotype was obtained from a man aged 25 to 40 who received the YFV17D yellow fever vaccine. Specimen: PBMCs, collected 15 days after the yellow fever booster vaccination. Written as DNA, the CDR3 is TGTGCCAGCAGTCCTGTCGGGTGGAGACATCCTAGCGCTGAAGCTTTCTTT. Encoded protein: CASSPVGWRHPSAEAFF.